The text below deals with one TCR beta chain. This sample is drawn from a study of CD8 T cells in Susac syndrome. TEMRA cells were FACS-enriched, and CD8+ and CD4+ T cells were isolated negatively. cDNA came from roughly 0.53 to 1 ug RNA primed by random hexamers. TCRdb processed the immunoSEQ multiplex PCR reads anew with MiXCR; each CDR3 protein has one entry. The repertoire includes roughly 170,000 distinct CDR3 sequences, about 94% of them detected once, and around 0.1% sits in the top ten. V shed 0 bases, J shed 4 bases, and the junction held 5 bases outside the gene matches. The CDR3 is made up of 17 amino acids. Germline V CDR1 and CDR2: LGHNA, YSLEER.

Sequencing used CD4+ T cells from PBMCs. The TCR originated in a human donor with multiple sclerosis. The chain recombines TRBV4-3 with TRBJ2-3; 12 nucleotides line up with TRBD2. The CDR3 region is CASSQDQPSGRADTQYF. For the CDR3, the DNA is TGCGCCAGCAGCCAAGATCAACCTAGCGGGAGGGCAGATACGCAGTATTTT.